This TCR beta chain was sequenced in a study of cytomegalovirus exposure and HLA in healthy donors. Study-wide background: Later analysis reported that the 110 or so validation repertoires shared the platform of the 600 to 750 first-cohort repertoires. Findings of the study overall: Researchers reported that three CMV-associated chains were confirmed in vitro as CMV antigen-specific. The study listed 150 to 200 cytomegalovirus-associated TCR beta chains.

The data were produced by immunoSEQ multiplex PCR, yet TCRdb's version contains in-frame clones alone and is incomplete. Here the sample spans over 45,000 clones, approximately 88% being singletons. The donors were members of the validation cohort comprising approximately 120 subjects, separate from the approximately 670-subject first cohort. Remarks on this clone: What it binds is not known. Germline and junction disagree at one end, which may indicate a read error.

The specimen was PBMCs. This TCR derives from a woman aged 30 to 39 in good health and CMV-seronegative.

For the CDR3, the DNA is TGTGCCACCAGTCCTTACAGGGTCACAGATACGCAGTATTTT. Its protein is CATSPYRVTDTQYF. V usage is TRBV27 and J usage is TRBJ2-3, with a weak D call TRBD1 (6 bases). Germline loops: CDR1 MNHEY, CDR2 SMNVEV (reference sequence). The CDR3 runs to 14 residues.